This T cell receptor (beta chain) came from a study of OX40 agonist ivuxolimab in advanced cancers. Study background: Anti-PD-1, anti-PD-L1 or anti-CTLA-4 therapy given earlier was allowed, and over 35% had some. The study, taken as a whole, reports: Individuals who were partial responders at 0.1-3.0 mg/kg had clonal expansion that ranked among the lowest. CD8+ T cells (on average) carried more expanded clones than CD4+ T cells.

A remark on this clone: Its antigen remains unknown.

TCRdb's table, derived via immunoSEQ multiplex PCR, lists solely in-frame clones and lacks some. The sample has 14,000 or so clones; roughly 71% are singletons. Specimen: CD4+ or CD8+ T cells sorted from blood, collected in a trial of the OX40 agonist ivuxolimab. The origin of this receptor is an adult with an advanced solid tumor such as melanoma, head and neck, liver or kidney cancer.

The CDR3 DNA reads TGTGCCAGCAGCTTAAGGGGGACTGAAGCTTTCTTT. Protein: CASSLRGTEAFF. The chain carries TRBV5-6 and TRBJ1-1, with D possibly TRBD1 on 6 matching bases. Trimming pared 2 bases from V and 5 bases from J, leaving 7 bases between. The CDR3 covers 12 residues. Germline CDR1 SGHDT, CDR2 YYEEEE. Variable domain in full (rest from reference TRBV5-6 and TRBJ1-1): DAGVTQSPTHLIKTRGQQVTLRCSPKSGHDTVSWYQQALGQGPQFIFQYYEEEERQRGNFPDRFSGHQFPNYSSELNVNALLLGDSALYLCASSLRGTEAFFGQGTRLTVV.